This entry describes one T cell receptor beta chain. The antigen is unknown. Time point indicated: newly diagnosed GD, antithyroid drugs for less than 3 months. PBMC-derived RNA was used for the TCR library. As a group, patients came from one endocrinology department in Xi'an, China. The data derive from a study of regulatory T cells in long-lasting Graves disease. Study-wide results and caveats: Persistent disease was associated with favored TRBV28 usage and with favored use of TRBJ1-2 and TRBJ2-5. Those with persistent disease had in common more public clonotypes (about 2,500) than new patients (about 970).

The CDR3 runs 10 residues. Per the germline V gene, CDR1 is DFQATT and CDR2 is SNEGSKA (reference sequence). Both iRepertoire HTBI primers and Arm-PCR of CDR3 regions were used to build the TCR beta libraries. Using its own MiXCR run on the multiplex PCR reads, TCRdb lists one record per CDR3 protein. This sample has under 300,000 distinct CDR3 sequences, with 20% found just once. The chain has TRBV20-1 and TRBJ2-7; D not resolved. Source: peripheral blood mononuclear cells (PBMCs), taken at new diagnosis, from a patient treated with antithyroid drugs. The sequence came from a female donor with Graves disease. CDR3 sequence (DNA): TGCAGCTTGGGATACAACGAGCAGTACTTC. Amino acid sequence: CSLGYNEQYF.